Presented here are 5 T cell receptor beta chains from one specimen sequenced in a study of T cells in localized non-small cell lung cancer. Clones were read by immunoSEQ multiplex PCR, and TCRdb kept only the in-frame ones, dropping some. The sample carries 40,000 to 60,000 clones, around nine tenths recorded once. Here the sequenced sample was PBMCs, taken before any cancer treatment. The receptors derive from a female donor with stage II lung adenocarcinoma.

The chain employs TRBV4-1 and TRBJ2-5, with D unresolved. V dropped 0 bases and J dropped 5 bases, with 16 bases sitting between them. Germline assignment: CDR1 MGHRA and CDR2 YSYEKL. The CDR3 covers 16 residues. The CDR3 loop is CASSQESVASKETQYF. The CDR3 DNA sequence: TGCGCCAGCAGCCAAGAGTCGGTGGCATCTAAGGAGACCCAGTACTTC.

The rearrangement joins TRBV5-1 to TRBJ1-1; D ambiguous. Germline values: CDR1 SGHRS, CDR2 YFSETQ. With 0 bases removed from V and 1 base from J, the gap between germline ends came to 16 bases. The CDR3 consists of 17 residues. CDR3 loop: CASSLGLWVNENTEAFF. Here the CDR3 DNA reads TGCGCCAGCAGCTTGGGTTTGTGGGTAAACGAGAACACTGAAGCTTTCTTT.

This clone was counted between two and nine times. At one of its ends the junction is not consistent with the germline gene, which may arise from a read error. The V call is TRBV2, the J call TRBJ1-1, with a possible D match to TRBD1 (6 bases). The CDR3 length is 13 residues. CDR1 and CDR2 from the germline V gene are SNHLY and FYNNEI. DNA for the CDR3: TGTGCCAGCACCCGGACAGCGAACGCTGAAGCTTTCTTT. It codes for CASTRTANAEAFF.

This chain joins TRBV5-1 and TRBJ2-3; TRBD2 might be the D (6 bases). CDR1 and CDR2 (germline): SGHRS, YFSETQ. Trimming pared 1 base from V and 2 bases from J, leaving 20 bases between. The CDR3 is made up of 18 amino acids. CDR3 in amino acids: CASSLSLLAETSTDTQYF. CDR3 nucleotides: TGCGCCAGCAGCTTGAGTCTACTAGCCGAGACTTCCACAGATACGCAGTATTTT.

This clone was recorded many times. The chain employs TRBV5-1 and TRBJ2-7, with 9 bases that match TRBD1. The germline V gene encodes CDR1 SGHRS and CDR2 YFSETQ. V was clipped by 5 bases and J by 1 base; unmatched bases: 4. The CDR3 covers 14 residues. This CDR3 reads CASRTGTGSYEQYF. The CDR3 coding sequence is TGCGCCAGCAGAACCGGGACAGGGTCCTACGAGCAGTACTTC.